This T cell receptor beta chain was profiled in a study of beta chain features in type 1 diabetes. About the study: Examined across all samples were roughly 100 million sorted cells.

As regards this clone: Its antigen is unidentified.

Stem cell-like memory, regulatory, central memory and naive CD4+ cells were sorted via CD45RO/CCR7/CD25/CD127/CD95/CD27. Expressed TCRB transcripts were sequenced, since all the RNA that had been isolated was reverse transcribed. Mean read depth for naive, central memory and regulatory T cell samples was a few million reads. Measured with immunoSEQ multiplex PCR; TCRdb has only the in-frame clones, and not every one. The sample yields approximately 170,000 clones, 6% to 9% seen once. Study-wide results and limits: TCRB CDR3s from Type 1 diabetes patients were moderately but significantly shorter in all four CD4+ subsets.

The CDR3 has 16 residues. The germline gives CDR1 ENHRY, CDR2 SYGVKD. V was clipped by 0 bases and J by 2 bases; unmatched bases: 4. This rearrangement joins TRBV10-3 to TRBJ2-1; TRBD2 aligns across 7 bases. The receptor was derived from a man aged 18 to 29 with type 1 diabetes. Input material: central memory CD4+ T cells from blood. Written as DNA, the CDR3 is TGTGCCATCAGTGAGTCGTGGGACTATGCCTACAATGAGCAGTTCTTC. This codes for CAISESWDYAYNEQFF.